These 11 T cell receptor beta chains came from one sample sequenced in a study of vaccination and CD4 T cells after COVID-19. Their recognized antigens are unknown. Sequencing of DNA taken from cultured CD4+ T cells relied on the Oncomine TCR Beta short-read assay. TCRdb passed the PCR reads through MiXCR, listing each CDR3 protein once. The sample shows about 20,000 distinct CDR3 sequences, about 40% of them seen only once. The treatment denotes: roughly ten-day PBMC culture with coronavirus spike peptide pools or control peptides (ViraFEST assay). Sample: CD4+ T cells from blood, cultured in vitro. Every receptor here comes from a human donor who had recovered from COVID-19.

This rearrangement joins TRBV6-1 to TRBJ1-1; D call uncertain. This CDR3 has 12 residues. The V and J ends lost 8 bases and 0 bases respectively, with 7 bases between them. Per the germline V gene, CDR1 is MNHNS and CDR2 is SASEGT. The CDR3 protein is CASSNMNTEAFF. The DNA of the CDR3 is TGTGCCAGCTCTAATATGAACACTGAAGCTTTCTTT.

There are a few counts of this clonotype. This chain uses TRBV20-1 with TRBJ2-7, with TRBD2 matching 10 bases. CDR1 DFQATT and CDR2 SNEGSKA come from the germline V gene (reference sequence). The CDR3 consists of 13 residues. Trimming took 6 bases from V and 4 from J; bases not matched to a gene: 6. The CDR3 DNA sequence: TGCAGTGCCAAACTAGCGGGATTGTACGAGCAGTACTTC. The encoded protein is CSAKLAGLYEQYF.

The chain links TRBV21-1 to TRBJ1-5; TRBD1, as called in the table, went unchecked against the DNA. TRBV21-1 is recorded as a pseudogene. This CDR3 has 17 residues. This chain's CDR3 is CASSKEGGTPSNQPQHF. DNA of the CDR3: TGTGCCAGCAGCAAAGAGGGCGGGACACCTAGCAATCAGCCCCAGCATTTT.

This clonotype was seen more than once but under ten times. The genes are TRBV28 and TRBJ1-5; D gene uncertain. V gave up 4 bases and J gave up 3 bases, with 4 bases separating them. Per germline, CDR1 MDHEN and CDR2 SYDVKM. This CDR3 contains 12 residues. The CDR3 reads CASSSPNQPQHF. CDR3 bases: TGTGCCAGCAGTTCCCCCAATCAGCCCCAGCATTTT. Drawing the rest from reference TRBV28 and TRBJ1-5, the complete variable domain is DVKVTQSSRYLVKRTGEKVFLECVQDMDHENMFWYRQDPGLGLRLIYFSYDVKMKEKGDIPEGYSVSREKKERFSLILESASTNQTSMYLCASSSPNQPQHFGDGTRLSIL.

As to this clonotype: Germline and junction disagree at one end, which may indicate a read error. The V and J genes are TRBV7-7 and TRBJ1-5, with 7 bases fitting TRBD1. Germline loops: CDR1 SSHAT, CDR2 FNYEAQ (reference sequence). CDR3 length: 13 residues. CDR3 amino acids: CASSLDRDQPQHF. DNA for the CDR3: TGTGCTAGCAGCTTAGACAGGGATCAGCCCCAGCATTTT.

This chain joins TRBV11-3 and TRBJ1-6; TRBD1 might be the D (6 bases). Germline CDR1 and CDR2: SGHNT and YENEEA. The CDR3 is made up of 15 amino acids. V shed 4 bases and J shed 1 base, with 8 bases lying between them. The CDR3 protein is CASSSQGSYNSPLHF. For the CDR3, the DNA is TGTGCCAGCAGCTCACAGGGTTCCTATAATTCACCCCTCCACTTT. The variable domain in full, with the rest retrieved from reference TRBV11-3 and TRBJ1-6, is EAGVVQSPRYKIIEKKQPVAFWCNPISGHNTLYWYLQNLGQGPELLIRYENEEAVDDSQLPKDRFSAERLKGVDSTLKIQPAELGDSAVYLCASSSQGSYNSPLHFGNGTRLTVT.

V gene TRBV27 combines with J gene TRBJ2-7; D is possibly TRBD1 (6 bases). Germline lookup yields CDR1 MNHEY and CDR2 SMNVEV (reference sequence). Deletions cut 5 bases from V and 3 bases from J, with 11 bases between. This CDR3 is 13 amino acids long. The CDR3 here is CASSKLGGYEQYF. CDR3 bases: TGTGCCAGCAGTAAACTAGGGGGCTACGAGCAGTACTTC.

Remarks on this clonotype: An end of the junction differs from the germline gene, which may be a read error. This rearrangement joins TRBV20-1 to TRBJ2-7; 8 bases map to TRBD1. This CDR3 comprises 13 residues. Per germline, CDR1 DFQATT and CDR2 SNEGSKA (reference sequence). In nucleotides, the CDR3 is TGCAGTGCTAGAGATGACAGGGGTTACGGGCAGTACTTC. As protein: CSARDDRGYGQYF.

This clonotype occurred a few times. The chain is built from TRBV6-1 and TRBJ2-2; TRBD2 agrees at 11 bases. The J segment lost 6 bases and the V segment lost 4 bases, leaving 7 bases of the junction unmatched. The CDR3 has 16 amino acids. CDR1 and CDR2 (germline): MNHNS, SASEGT. In DNA form, the CDR3 reads TGTGCCAGCAGTGGCCGGTTAGCGGGAGGGTCCGGGGAGCTGTTTTTT. Translation: CASSGRLAGGSGELFF.

This clonotype was detected only a few times. This chain joins TRBV24-1 and TRBJ2-1; maybe TRBD2 (7 bases). This CDR3 contains 17 residues. Trimming shortened V by 3 bases and J by 5 bases, and 19 bases separated the two germline ends. Germline CDR1 reads KGHDR; CDR2 reads SFDVKD. CDR3 sequence: CATSDEIGGANNNEQFF. In DNA form, the CDR3 reads TGTGCCACCAGTGATGAAATTGGGGGGGCGAATAACAATGAGCAGTTCTTC.

This sequence joins TRBV2 and TRBJ1-2; 9 bases match TRBD1. V lost 8 bases to trimming and J lost 6 bases; unmatched junction nucleotides: 1. The germline gives CDR1 SNHLY, CDR2 FYNNEI. This CDR3 region has 11 residues. The CDR3 spells CASGTGNGYTF. The DNA for the CDR3 is TGTGCCAGCGGGACAGGGAATGGCTACACCTTC.